This paragraph covers one T cell receptor (beta chain) sequence. The antigen is not known. These data come from a study of cytomegalovirus exposure and HLA in healthy donors. A multiplex PCR was run with 60 Vbeta primers and 13 Jbeta primers. Profiling relied on immunoSEQ multiplex PCR, and the TCRdb table lists in-frame clones only, not all of them. The sample holds about 120,000 clones, 77% seen once. This CDR3 has 17 amino acids. With 4 bases clipped from V and 4 bases from J, the junction kept 7 bases outside the gene matches. Germline values: CDR1 LNHDA, CDR2 SQIVND (reference sequence). Findings and limits, study-wide: According to an earlier analysis, most TCR beta V segments yielded productive rearrangements about 90% or about 30% of the time. The study labeled around 160 TCR beta chains cytomegalovirus-associated.

This sequence was found in a man aged 35 to 55 in good health and CMV-seropositive. Specimen: PBMCs. This chain joins TRBV19 and TRBJ2-1; 13 nucleotides match TRBD2. The CDR3 sequence is CASSTTSGGAWYNEQFF. DNA for the CDR3: TGTGCCAGTAGTACTACTAGCGGGGGGGCCTGGTACAATGAGCAGTTCTTC. The full variable domain, its missing parts supplied by reference TRBV19 and TRBJ2-1, is DGGITQSPKYLFRKEGQNVTLSCEQNLNHDAMYWYRQDPGQGLRLIYYSQIVNDFQKGDIAEGYSVSREKKESFPLTVTSAQKNPTAFYLCASSTTSGGAWYNEQFFGPGTRLTVL.